Presented here are 8 T cell receptor beta chains from one specimen sequenced in a study of identical twins. MiXCR was run by TCRdb on the 5' RACE reads, yielding one entry per CDR3 protein. The sample has about 340,000 distinct CDR3 sequences, roughly an eighth seen once. Another study also made use of these data, one on yellow fever vaccine responses in identical twins.

The sequencing sample was made of CD8+ T cells sorted from blood. These receptors came from a woman younger than 30 in good health.

The rearrangement joins TRBV11-2 to TRBJ2-3, with D uncertain. The CDR3 runs to 13 residues. V was trimmed by 1 base and J by 5 bases, leaving 7 bases between them. Germline values: CDR1 SGHAT, CDR2 FQNNGV. CDR3 protein: CASSLGPKDTQYF. CDR3 coding DNA: TGTGCCAGCAGCTTAGGCCCAAAAGATACGCAGTATTTT.

This clonotype was picked up a small number of times. The V and J genes are TRBV2 and TRBJ2-1; D remains ambiguous. The CDR3 has 17 amino acids. The V gene lost 6 bases and the J gene lost 5 bases, with 23 bases spanning the gap. CDR1 is SNHLY, CDR2 FYNNEI, per germline. Here the CDR3 DNA reads TGTGCCAGCAGAGACCCCCTCTCGCGGAGTGGAGACAATGAGCAGTTCTTC. Translating it yields CASRDPLSRSGDNEQFF. The whole variable domain, filled in from reference TRBV2 and TRBJ2-1, reads EPEVTQTPSHQVTQMGQEVILRCVPISNHLYFYWYRQILGQKVEFLVSFYNNEISEKSEIFDDQFSVERPDGSNFTLKIRSTKLEDSAMYFCASRDPLSRSGDNEQFFGPGTRLTVL.

This clonotype was detected only a few times. V gene TRBV28 combines with J gene TRBJ2-7, with D possibly called TRBD1 or TRBD2 (6 bases each). This CDR3 has 15 residues. Germline V CDR1 and CDR2: MDHEN, SYDVKM. The V end was cut by 5 bases, the J end by 4 bases, with 18 bases between. DNA of the CDR3: TGTGCCAGCAGTCAGTTGGGGACGGGGGCATACGAGCAGTACTTC. Amino acids: CASSQLGTGAYEQYF. Full variable domain (outside the CDR3, taken from reference TRBV28 and TRBJ2-7): DVKVTQSSRYLVKRTGEKVFLECVQDMDHENMFWYRQDPGLGLRLIYFSYDVKMKEKGDIPEGYSVSREKKERFSLILESASTNQTSMYLCASSQLGTGAYEQYFGPGTRLTVT.

There are a few counts of this clonotype. The chain has TRBV7-2 and TRBJ2-1, with 11 bases identical to TRBD2. V shed 1 base and J 12 bases; nucleotides not matched to a gene: 5. Germline CDR1 is SGHTA and CDR2 is FQGNSA. This CDR3 region has 14 residues. CDR3 bases: TGTGCCAGCAGCTTAGTACGACTAGCGGGGCGGCAGTTCTTC. Protein product: CASSLVRLAGRQFF.

V and J are TRBV11-2 and TRBJ2-7; 7 bases match TRBD1. Per germline, CDR1 SGHAT and CDR2 FQNNGV. V was clipped by 3 bases and J by 3 bases; unmatched bases: 5. This CDR3 has 14 residues. The CDR3 nucleotides are TGTGCCAGCAGCTTCGAACAGGGGAACTACGAGCAGTACGTC. It specifies CASSFEQGNYEQYV.

This clonotype showed up just a few times. The V and J genes are TRBV27 and TRBJ2-6; 9 bases are shared with TRBD1. The V and J ends lost 6 bases and 1 base, in that order; junction bases with no gene match: 7. The CDR3 consists of 17 residues. Germline values: CDR1 MNHEY, CDR2 SMNVEV (reference sequence). CDR3 DNA: TGTGCCAGCAGATGGGGACAGGGCACATCTGGGGCCAACGTCCTGACTTTC. It is translated as CASRWGQGTSGANVLTF.

The chain links TRBV27 to TRBJ2-7; D is possibly TRBD1 (6 bases). There are 15 residues in the CDR3. Germline CDR1 and CDR2: MNHEY and SMNVEV (reference sequence). Trimming shortened V by 5 bases and J by 2 bases, and 16 bases separated the two germline ends. CDR3 region: CASSLHPGTTYEQYV. DNA for the CDR3: TGTGCCAGCAGTCTCCACCCCGGGACAACCTACGAGCAGTACGTC.

The CDR3, as DNA: TGCGCCAGCAGCCAACCGGGCCCCTACGAGCAGTACTTC. Amino acids: CASSQPGPYEQYF. The V gene is TRBV4-1, the J gene TRBJ2-7, with D unclear. Trimming cost V 2 bases and J 2 bases, with 7 bases left between them. The length of the CDR3 is 13 residues. Germline lookup yields CDR1 MGHRA and CDR2 YSYEKL.